This entry lists 19 T cell receptor beta chains sequenced from one sample in a study of identical twins. TCRdb itself ran the 5' RACE reads through MiXCR, one entry per CDR3 protein. The table includes about 900,000 distinct CDR3 sequences, 12% detected once. These same records also appear under a second study, on yellow fever vaccine responses in identical twins.

Sequencing used PBMCs. These receptors came from a woman younger than 30 in good health.

The chain has TRBV6-1 and TRBJ1-6; tentative D call: TRBD1 (5 bases). The CDR3 is made up of 14 amino acids. Germline assignment: CDR1 MNHNS and CDR2 SASEGT. V was clipped by 6 bases and J by 8 bases, with 14 bases between them. CDR3: CASRKAGMDSPLHF. The DNA for the CDR3 is TGTGCCAGCAGAAAGGCAGGGATGGATTCACCCCTCCACTTT.

The V gene is TRBV2, the J gene TRBJ2-3, with TRBD2 identical over 11 bases. CDR1 and CDR2 from the germline V gene are SNHLY and FYNNEI. The CDR3 totals 17 residues. Trimming cost V 10 bases and J 0 bases; bases outside gene matches: 12. The CDR3 DNA reads TGTGCCAATGGACTAGCGGGCCCGATGTCTAGCACAGATACGCAGTATTTT. It specifies CANGLAGPMSSTDTQYF.

In this sample, this clonotype turned up many times. The rearrangement uses TRBV6-5 and TRBJ1-5, with 8 bases fitting TRBD1. Germline V gives CDR1 MNHEY, CDR2 SVGAGI. This CDR3 comprises 17 residues. The trim removed 4 bases at V and 1 base at J, leaving 9 bases unmatched. CDR3 sequence (DNA): TGTGCCAGCAGTTCCCGGACAGGGATTCACAGCAATCAGCCCCAGCATTTT. It yields the protein CASSSRTGIHSNQPQHF.

The rearrangement joins TRBV7-2 to TRBJ2-7; 8 positions match TRBD2. The CDR3 consists of 15 residues. V lost 3 bases to trimming and J lost 1 base; unmatched junction nucleotides: 5. Germline CDR1 reads SGHTA; CDR2 reads FQGNSA. This chain's CDR3 is CASSFSGGASYEQYV. The CDR3, as DNA: TGTGCCAGCAGCTTCTCGGGGGGGGCGTCCTACGAGCAGTACGTC.

This rearrangement joins TRBV11-3 to TRBJ2-1, with 8 bases aligning to TRBD2. The CDR3 contains 15 residues. V shed 5 bases and J 6 bases; nucleotides not matched to a gene: 9. The germline V gene has CDR1 SGHNT and CDR2 YENEEA. In DNA, the CDR3 is TGTGCCAGCAGCCGCAGCGGGAGAAATGGCAATGAGCAGTTCTTC. It encodes CASSRSGRNGNEQFF.

This clonotype was counted only a few times. This chain connects TRBV4-1 to TRBJ1-6, with D tentatively TRBD1 (5 bases). V shed 1 base and J shed 10 bases, with 17 bases lying between them. The CDR3 consists of 16 residues. Germline-derived CDR1 and CDR2 are MGHRA and YSYEKL. The CDR3 reads CASSQGGAPDGSPLHF. The CDR3 DNA is TGCGCCAGCAGCCAAGGTGGGGCCCCTGATGGGTCACCCCTCCACTTT.

A few counts support this clonotype. The rearrangement joins TRBV5-1 to TRBJ2-7; possibly TRBD2 for D (5 bases). This CDR3 contains 14 residues. V lost 0 bases to trimming and J lost 5 bases, with 12 bases between them. Germline V gives CDR1 SGHRS, CDR2 YFSETQ. This CDR3 is CASSLESEGHEQYF. In DNA, the CDR3 is TGCGCCAGCAGCTTGGAGAGCGAGGGCCACGAGCAGTACTTC. The variable domain in full, completed from reference TRBV5-1 and TRBJ2-7, reads KAGVTQTPRYLIKTRGQQVTLSCSPISGHRSVSWYQQTPGQGLQFLFEYFSETQRNKGNFPGRFSGRQFSNSRSEMNVSTLELGDSALYLCASSLESEGHEQYFGPGTRLTVT.

The chain uses TRBV6-1 and TRBJ1-4; no definite D call. V was shortened by 4 bases and J by 8 bases, with 17 bases between the two germline ends. The CDR3 is 15 amino acids. CDR1 is MNHNS and CDR2 is SASEGT in the germline V gene. The CDR3 DNA reads TGTGCCAGCAGTGCGCCGGGAAACGGATTAGAAAAACTGTTTTTT. It encodes CASSAPGNGLEKLFF.

This sequence joins TRBV7-8 and TRBJ1-5; D is ambiguous. The CDR3 has 16 residues. V was shortened by 3 bases and J by 0 bases, with 12 bases between the two germline ends. Per germline, CDR1 SGHVS and CDR2 FQNEAQ. As DNA, the CDR3 is TGTGCCAGCAGCTTTGGTGGCTGGGATAGCAATCAGCCCCAGCATTTT. Protein: CASSFGGWDSNQPQHF.

This clonotype was counted only a few times. The chain links TRBV5-1 to TRBJ2-7; perhaps TRBD1 as D (6 bases). CDR1 and CDR2 from the germline V gene are SGHRS and YFSETQ. The V end was cut by 6 bases, the J end by 4 bases, with 11 bases between. The CDR3 has 12 residues. The CDR3 nucleotides read TGCGCCAGCACCGAAGGGGGTTACGAGCAGTACTTC. Its protein product is CASTEGGYEQYF.

This clonotype was seen a few times. This sequence joins TRBV20-1 and TRBJ2-7, with 10 nucleotides matching TRBD2. V trimming: 5 bases; J trimming: 2 bases; junction bases outside the gene matches: 6. The CDR3 loop spans 14 amino acids. The germline gives CDR1 DFQATT, CDR2 SNEGSKA (reference sequence). Here the CDR3 DNA reads TGCAGTGCTCGACGGACTAGCGGAGCCTACGAGCAGTACTTC. It encodes CSARRTSGAYEQYF.

This clonotype was recorded many times. The chain combines TRBV20-1 with TRBJ1-6; no definite D call. Germline loops: CDR1 DFQATT, CDR2 SNEGSKA (reference sequence). The V end lost 1 base, the J end lost 10 bases, and 8 bases lay between the germline ends. The CDR3 contains 12 residues. The CDR3 coding sequence is TGCAGTGCTAGAGCGCCGGGGTCACCCCTCCACTTT. This encodes CSARAPGSPLHF.

This clonotype has a single count. The rearrangement uses TRBV13 and TRBJ2-1, with 10 bases aligning to TRBD1. Looked up from germline, CDR1 is PRHDT and CDR2 is FYEKMQ (reference sequence). The CDR3 sequence is 14 residues long. With 3 bases clipped from V and 8 bases from J, the junction kept 4 bases outside the gene matches. The CDR3 protein is CASSFGQGGHEQFF. CDR3 coding DNA: TGTGCCAGCAGCTTCGGACAGGGGGGACATGAGCAGTTCTTC. Variable domain in full (rest from reference TRBV13 and TRBJ2-1): AAGVIQSPRHLIKEKRETATLKCYPIPRHDTVYWYQQGPGQDPQFLISFYEKMQSDKGSIPDRFSAQQFSDYHSELNMSSLELGDSALYFCASSFGQGGHEQFFGPGTRLTVL.

This clonotype was observed a few times. The gene calls are TRBV9 and TRBJ2-7; D is undetermined. CDR1 is SGDLS, CDR2 YYNGEE, per germline. V was cut by 4 bases and J by 0 bases, with 8 bases left in between. CDR3 length: 13 residues. CDR3 sequence reads: CASSNPDSYEQYF. CDR3 nucleotides: TGTGCCAGCAGCAATCCAGACTCCTACGAGCAGTACTTC.

This sequence joins TRBV7-2 and TRBJ2-3; D call uncertain. Germline CDR1 SGHTA, CDR2 FQGNSA. Trimming cost V 1 base and J 4 bases, with 12 bases left between them. The CDR3 has 15 residues. CDR3 sequence: CASSLEQSFSDTQYF. Here the CDR3 DNA reads TGTGCCAGCAGCTTAGAACAGTCTTTTTCAGATACGCAGTATTTT.

The rearrangement joins TRBV5-1 to TRBJ2-2; 14 bases are a match to TRBD2. CDR1 and CDR2 (germline): SGHRS, YFSETQ. J gave up 5 bases and V 4 bases, and 4 bases lay outside the gene matches. The CDR3 contains 16 residues. The CDR3 DNA reads TGCGCCAGCAGCGCCGGGACTAGCGGGAGAACCGGGGAGCTGTTTTTT. Translated, it gives CASSAGTSGRTGELFF.

The chain joins TRBV20-1 to TRBJ2-5; 12 positions agree with TRBD2. In germline, CDR1 is DFQATT, CDR2 SNEGSKA (reference sequence). This CDR3 spans 15 amino acids. The DNA of the CDR3 is TGCACAGGACTAGCGGGAAGTGGGTACCAAGAGACCCAGTACTTC. This gives the protein CTGLAGSGYQETQYF.

This clonotype was recorded a few times. V gene TRBV7-8 combines with J gene TRBJ2-3; 10 bases line up with TRBD2. The germline V gene has CDR1 SGHVS and CDR2 FQNEAQ. V lost 6 bases, J lost 2 bases, and 11 bases stayed unmatched. This CDR3 spans 17 amino acids. CDR3 sequence: CASSLKREGLVTDTQYF. CDR3 sequence (DNA): TGTGCCAGCAGTCTAAAGCGGGAGGGCCTCGTCACAGATACGCAGTATTTT.

This chain links TRBV20-1 with TRBJ1-1; TRBD1 might be the D (5 bases). CDR3 length: 14 amino acids. Germline V CDR1 and CDR2: DFQATT, SNEGSKA (reference sequence). The V end lost 3 bases, the J end lost 1 base, and 12 bases lay between the germline ends. CDR3 DNA sequence: TGCAGTGCTAGGGGTGGGGCCCCGAACACTGAAGCTTTCTTT. This encodes CSARGGAPNTEAFF.